Following are 8 T cell receptor beta chains from one sample sequenced in a study of spatial heterogeneity in lung cancer (dated by TCRdb to the late 2010s). Read against the paper, the sample's time point label means: blood at routine non-recurrence follow-up after resection. Library preparation used 5' RACE. For sequencing, a NextSeq 500 was employed. TCRdb reworked the public reads: Q25 trimming with fastp, MiXCR clone assembly, productive beta chains retained. Rows with a matching CDR3 protein are joined into one entry that keeps the most common DNA and genes. Present in this sample are fewer than 25,000 distinct CDR3 sequences, 8.5% to 10% of which were seen just once. The ten largest clones represent 20% to 25% of the sample. The input for sequencing was PBMCs, taken at follow-up. The receptors derive from a male donor with early-stage non-small cell lung cancer.

This clonotype was seen repeatedly, ten times or more. V gene TRBV7-9 combines with J gene TRBJ1-5; D might be TRBD1 (5 bases). CDR3 length: 13 amino acids. V gave up 3 bases and J gave up 4 bases, with 7 bases separating them. Germline V gene lookup returns CDR1 SEHNR and CDR2 FQNEAQ (reference sequence). For the CDR3, the DNA is TGTGCCAGCAGCTTCGGGGGGAATCAGCCCCAGCATTTT. Amino acids: CASSFGGNQPQHF.

A remark on this clonotype: A much bigger clone sits one base away, suggesting this may be a read error. The chain carries TRBV7-8 and TRBJ1-4; 9 bases line up with TRBD1. CDR3 length: 16 residues. Germline V gene sequence: CDR1 SGHVS, CDR2 FQNEAQ. CDR3 coding DNA: TGTGCCAGCAGCTTACAGCGGGACAGGGTAGGAGAAAAACTGTATTTT. Amino acids: CASSLQRDRVGEKLYF. The whole variable domain, filled in from reference TRBV7-8 and TRBJ1-4, reads GAGVSQSPRYKVAKRGQDVALRCDPISGHVSLFWYQQALGQGPEFLTYFQNEAQLDKSGLPSDRFFAERPEGSVSTLKIQRTQQEDSAVYLCASSLQRDRVGEKLYFGSGTQLSVL.

This chain joins TRBV11-2 and TRBJ2-2; no definite D call. The germline V and J ends were trimmed by 7 bases and 1 base, with 10 bases remaining between them. The CDR3 runs to 14 residues. CDR1 and CDR2 from the germline V gene are SGHAT and FQNNGV. The CDR3 loop is CASKRTQNTGELFF. CDR3 sequence (DNA): TGTGCCAGCAAGAGGACCCAGAACACCGGGGAGCTGTTTTTT.

This clonotype occurred many times. The J gene is TRBJ2-7, the V gene TRBV20-1; the D gene is possibly TRBD2 (5 bases). This CDR3 contains 14 residues. Trimming pared 3 bases from V and 0 bases from J, leaving 12 bases between. Germline CDR1 and CDR2: DFQATT and SNEGSKA (reference sequence). DNA for the CDR3: TGCAGTGCTAGGGACTCCTTGAGCTCCTACGAGCAGTACTTC. Translation: CSARDSLSSYEQYF.

This clonotype came up a few times. The rearrangement links TRBV2 to TRBJ1-1; the D is unclear. There are 13 residues in the CDR3. Trimming pared 3 bases from V and 4 bases from J, leaving 9 bases between. Germline lookup yields CDR1 SNHLY and CDR2 FYNNEI. The CDR3 region has the DNA TGTGCCAGCAGTGATGAGGGTCGCACTGAAGCTTTCTTT. As protein: CASSDEGRTEAFF. Filled out from reference TRBV2 and TRBJ1-1, the complete variable domain reads EPEVTQTPSHQVTQMGQEVILRCVPISNHLYFYWYRQILGQKVEFLVSFYNNEISEKSEIFDDQFSVERPDGSNFTLKIRSTKLEDSAMYFCASSDEGRTEAFFGQGTRLTVV.

This clonotype was observed a handful of times. The gene calls are TRBV7-2 and TRBJ2-7, with 9 bases that match TRBD1. V trimming: 4 bases; J trimming: 7 bases; junction bases outside the gene matches: 8. The CDR3 is 14 amino acids. Germline V CDR1 and CDR2: SGHTA, FQGNSA. The CDR3 nucleotides read TGTGCCAGCAGCTGGGACAGGGTGACGAGGGAGCAGTACTTC. It translates to CASSWDRVTREQYF.

The chain recombines TRBV7-8 with TRBJ2-7, with D unclear. Trimming left V 5 bases short and J 2 bases short, with 13 bases between. The CDR3 contains 14 residues. The germline gives CDR1 SGHVS, CDR2 FQNEAQ. CDR3 region: CASSLRLGPYEQYF. In nucleotides, the CDR3 is TGTGCCAGCAGCCTGAGACTGGGCCCCTACGAGCAGTACTTC.

This clonotype is deemed medium-sized. This chain uses TRBV29-1 with TRBJ1-1; no reliable D call. In germline, CDR1 is SQVTM, CDR2 ANQGSEA. The CDR3 contains 11 residues. Trimming shortened V by 3 bases and J by 5 bases, and 7 bases separated the two germline ends. This CDR3 is CSVDRKTEAFF. The CDR3 DNA reads TGCAGCGTTGACAGGAAAACTGAAGCTTTCTTT. Full variable domain (missing parts from reference TRBV29-1 and TRBJ1-1): SAVISQKPSRDICQRGTSLTIQCQVDSQVTMMFWYRQQPGQSLTLIATANQGSEATYESGFVIDKFPISRPNLTFSTLTVSNMSPEDSSIYLCSVDRKTEAFFGQGTRLTVV.